One and the same sample provided the 32 T cell receptor beta chains below, sequenced in a study of blood T cell repertoires in COVID-19. Using immunoSEQ multiplex PCR, the repertoire was profiled, and TCRdb retains in-frame clones only, with some absent. Altogether under 250,000 clones are present, 70% to 85% being singletons, with the ten largest covering 1.3%. Sequencing was done on a sample of PBMCs or T cells enriched from blood (not recorded which). These receptors were obtained from a woman aged 40 to 55 with acute COVID-19.

The chain is built from TRBV24-1 and TRBJ2-1; TRBD1 agrees at 9 bases. CDR1 is KGHDR, CDR2 SFDVKD, per germline. J was trimmed by 8 bases and V by 3 bases; bases with no gene match: 10. This CDR3 has 16 residues. CDR3 in amino acids: CATSDTGGLGYYEQFF. In DNA, the CDR3 is TGTGCCACCAGTGATACAGGGGGCCTGGGATATTATGAGCAGTTCTTC.

The V gene is TRBV3-1 (or the pseudogene TRBV3-2), the J gene TRBJ1-1, with D possibly matching TRBD1 (6 bases). CDR1 LGHDT and CDR2 YNNKEL come from the germline V gene (reference sequence). Between the trimmed V and J ends, which lost 4 bases and 0 bases, there was a span of 9 bases. There are 14 residues in the CDR3. The CDR3 loop reads CASSLRGMNTEAFF. The CDR3 nucleotides are TGTGCCAGCAGCCTAAGGGGGATGAACACTGAAGCTTTCTTT.

The rearrangement joins TRBV11-2 to TRBJ2-3, with D possibly being TRBD2 (6 bases). Germline CDR1 is SGHAT and CDR2 is FQNNGV. CDR3 length equals 14 residues. V lost 5 bases and J 5 bases, leaving 14 bases between the germline ends. CDR3 DNA: TGTGCCAGCAGCATGGGACCGGGAGTAGATACGCAGTATTTT. Protein sequence: CASSMGPGVDTQYF.

The chain has TRBV14 and TRBJ1-6; TRBD1 agrees at 7 bases. The CDR3 contains 15 residues. The V gene's germline CDR1 is SGHDN and CDR2 FVKESK. The junction had 4 bases not matched to a gene; V was cut back by 2 bases and J by 6 bases. In nucleotides, the CDR3 is TGTGCCAGCAGCCAATGGGACAGCCGTAATTCACCCCTCCACTTT. Amino acid sequence: CASSQWDSRNSPLHF.

V usage is TRBV7-9 and J usage is TRBJ1-2, with a weak D call TRBD1 (6 bases). Germline CDR1 and CDR2: SEHNR and FQNEAQ (reference sequence). The V gene lost 4 bases and the J gene lost 2 bases, with 11 bases spanning the gap. The CDR3 is 14 amino acids. The CDR3 sequence: CASSSRDINYGYTF. The CDR3 bases are TGTGCCAGCAGCTCCCGGGACATCAACTATGGCTACACCTTC.

The sample holds a few counts of this clone. The V gene is TRBV19, the J gene TRBJ1-2; the D gene is possibly TRBD1 (5 bases). The CDR3 runs 15 residues. Germline values: CDR1 LNHDA, CDR2 SQIVND (reference sequence). Trimming removed 6 bases at V and 8 bases at J, with 22 bases between. The CDR3 coding sequence is TGTGCCAGTAGCTCCGGGACGCTGGACTATAAGGGCTACACCTTC. It encodes CASSSGTLDYKGYTF. Based on the CDR3 plus reference TRBV19 and TRBJ1-2, the full variable domain is DGGITQSPKYLFRKEGQNVTLSCEQNLNHDAMYWYRQDPGQGLRLIYYSQIVNDFQKGDIAEGYSVSREKKESFPLTVTSAQKNPTAFYLCASSSGTLDYKGYTFGSGTRLTVV.

The genes are TRBV2 and TRBJ1-6; 7 bases are a match to TRBD1. Losses at the gene ends were 6 bases for V and 7 bases for J; bases not matched to a gene: 9. The CDR3 extends over 15 amino acids. The germline V gene has CDR1 SNHLY and CDR2 FYNNEI. In DNA form, the CDR3 reads TGTGCCAGCAGCGCCCGACAGGGAATCAATTCACCCCTCCACTTT. The encoded protein is CASSARQGINSPLHF.

The chain uses TRBV5-8 and TRBJ1-1, with TRBD1 matching over 11 bases. Losses at the gene ends were 6 bases for V and 0 bases for J; bases not matched to a gene: 4. The CDR3 loop spans 15 amino acids. Germline assignment: CDR1 SGHTS and CDR2 YDEGEE. The CDR3 loop reads CASNRDRGVNTEAFF. DNA for the CDR3: TGTGCCAGCAACCGGGACAGGGGGGTGAACACTGAAGCTTTCTTT.

V usage is TRBV7-8 and J usage is TRBJ2-3; 11 positions agree with TRBD1. V was clipped by 2 bases and J by 4 bases; unmatched bases: 5. CDR3 length: 16 residues. Germline assignment: CDR1 SGHVS and CDR2 FQNEAQ. CDR3 coding DNA: TGTGCCAGCAGCTTAAAGGACAGGGGGCGCCCAGATACGCAGTATTTT. Protein product: CASSLKDRGRPDTQYF.

The gene calls are TRBV12-3 or TRBV12-4 and TRBJ2-7; D is perhaps TRBD1 (5 bases). V shed 6 bases and J shed 4 bases, with 13 bases lying between them. CDR3 length: 13 amino acids. The CDR3 bases are TGTGCCAGCAGCTCTACCGCAGGGTACGAGCAGTACTTC. It translates to CASSSTAGYEQYF.

This chain uses TRBV7-6 with TRBJ2-7, with 9 nucleotides matching TRBD2. This CDR3 is built from 14 residues. Germline CDR1 reads SGHVS; CDR2 reads FNYEAQ. Unmatched junction bases numbered 9, after V lost 5 bases and J lost 7 bases. The chain's CDR3 is CASSPGAGGREQYF. CDR3 coding DNA: TGTGCCAGCAGCCCCGGAGCGGGAGGAAGGGAGCAGTACTTC.

The V call is TRBV27, the J call TRBJ2-6; D gene unclear. With 7 bases removed from V and 0 bases from J, the gap between germline ends came to 7 bases. CDR1 and CDR2 from the germline V gene are MNHEY and SMNVEV (reference sequence). This CDR3 comprises 14 residues. The CDR3 nucleotides read TGTGCCAGCAAAGAGTACTCTGGGGCCAACGTCCTGACTTTC. Protein sequence: CASKEYSGANVLTF.

The rearrangement joins TRBV7-8 to TRBJ1-1; 8 bases fit TRBD1. V lost 5 bases, J lost 6 bases, and 5 bases stayed unmatched. Germline V gene data show CDR1 as SGHVS and CDR2 as FQNEAQ. This CDR3 is 13 amino acids long. In DNA, the CDR3 is TGTGCCAGCAGCCCCCTGGACAGGGCTGAAGCTTTCTTT. The encoded protein is CASSPLDRAEAFF.

The chain links TRBV21-1 to TRBJ1-6. TRBV21-1 is reported as a pseudogene. The CDR3 is 13 residues long. The CDR3 bases are TGTGCCAGCTCGGGTAACCGGGGTTCACCCCTCCACTTT. It encodes CASSGNRGSPLHF.

The genes are TRBV28 and TRBJ2-1; D might be TRBD1 (5 bases). The germline V gene has CDR1 MDHEN and CDR2 SYDVKM. The CDR3 runs 16 residues. Trimming took 6 bases from V and 2 from J, leaving 17 bases between them. This chain's CDR3 is CASSRPGQPPYNEQFF. DNA of the CDR3: TGTGCCAGCAGCAGACCAGGGCAACCCCCCTACAATGAGCAGTTCTTC.

The V call is TRBV7-2, the J call TRBJ2-2; 8 positions match TRBD2. There are 16 residues in the CDR3. Germline assignment: CDR1 SGHTA and CDR2 FQGNSA. J gave up 3 bases and V 5 bases, and 8 bases lay outside the gene matches. CDR3 bases: TGTGCCAGCAGCCCCCCCGGGACTAGATACACCGGGGAGCTGTTTTTT. It codes for CASSPPGTRYTGELFF.

The V call is TRBV3-1 (or the pseudogene TRBV3-2), the J call TRBJ1-5, with TRBD1 matching over 9 bases. Per the germline V gene, CDR1 is LGHDT and CDR2 is YNNKEL (reference sequence). J lost 5 bases, V lost 2 bases, and 1 base had no gene match. The CDR3 runs 14 residues. The CDR3 is CASSQNRGHQPQHF. CDR3 DNA sequence: TGTGCCAGCAGCCAAAACAGGGGGCATCAGCCCCAGCATTTT.

The chain recombines TRBV29-1 with TRBJ1-5; the D gene is possibly TRBD1 (6 bases). This CDR3 comprises 13 residues. V was shortened by 5 bases and J by 5 bases, with 13 bases between the two germline ends. CDR1 is SQVTM, CDR2 ANQGSEA, per germline. CDR3 amino acids: CSVSGTPDQPQHF. CDR3 bases: TGCAGCGTTAGCGGGACACCTGATCAGCCCCAGCATTTT.

V is TRBV21-1 and J is TRBJ2-1; the table's D call of TRBD2 was not tested on the DNA. TRBV21-1 is classified as a pseudogene. The CDR3 is 17 residues long. CDR3 sequence reads: CASRPTPGLAGEGEQFF. The CDR3 DNA is TGTGCCAGCAGACCCACCCCGGGACTAGCGGGAGAGGGGGAGCAGTTCTTC.

CDR3 sequence reads: CASSLGPQVVYGYTF. CDR3 DNA: TGTGCCAGCAGCTTGGGCCCTCAGGTCGTCTATGGCTACACCTTC. V is TRBV5-6 and J is TRBJ1-2, with D uncertain. Germline CDR1 and CDR2: SGHDT and YYEEEE. CDR3 size: 15 residues. Trimming cost V 0 bases and J 4 bases, with 13 bases left between them.

This clone showed up just a few times. V gene TRBV6-5 combines with J gene TRBJ2-1, with 8 nucleotides matching TRBD2. The ends lost 2 bases at V and 3 bases at J; junction bases unmatched: 3. Per the germline V gene, CDR1 is MNHEY and CDR2 is SVGAGI. The CDR3 runs 15 residues. CDR3 in amino acids: CASSYVAGGYNEQFF. For the CDR3, the DNA is TGTGCCAGCAGTTACGTGGCGGGGGGCTACAATGAGCAGTTCTTC.

This rearrangement joins TRBV19 to TRBJ1-1, with D uncertain. Germline CDR1 and CDR2: LNHDA and SQIVND (reference sequence). Trimming pared 1 base from V and 1 base from J, leaving 10 bases between. The CDR3 extends over 15 amino acids. CDR3 DNA: TGTGCCAGTAGTATAGGTCGGGTGACGAACACTGAAGCTTTCTTT. Its protein product is CASSIGRVTNTEAFF.

V is TRBV15 and J is TRBJ2-1, with TRBD2 matching 10 bases. V trimming: 0 bases; J trimming: 5 bases; junction bases outside the gene matches: 7. The CDR3 is 17 residues long. Germline CDR1 reads LNHNV; CDR2 reads YYDKDF (reference sequence). The CDR3 DNA reads as TGTGCCACCAGCAGAGATCGAATTAGCGGGGGGAACAATGAGCAGTTCTTC. Protein sequence: CATSRDRISGGNNEQFF.

The V call is TRBV2, the J call TRBJ1-5, with 10 bases matching TRBD1. Germline loops: CDR1 SNHLY, CDR2 FYNNEI. The CDR3 runs 19 residues. V was pared by 1 base and J by 6 bases, with 15 bases of the junction left unmatched. The CDR3 is CASSEDWTGGTFHGQPQHF. The CDR3, as DNA: TGTGCCAGCAGTGAAGACTGGACAGGGGGGACATTTCACGGTCAGCCCCAGCATTTT.

The chain carries TRBV7-9 and TRBJ1-2; TRBD1 might be the D (5 bases). The germline gives CDR1 SEHNR, CDR2 FQNEAQ (reference sequence). V was shortened by 3 bases and J by 4 bases, with 15 bases between the two germline ends. The CDR3 runs 15 residues. The CDR3 loop reads CASSFGAQASYGYTF. The CDR3 region has the DNA TGTGCCAGCAGCTTTGGGGCACAGGCCTCCTATGGCTACACCTTC. The whole variable domain, remainder taken from reference TRBV7-9 and TRBJ1-2, is DTGVSQNPRHKITKRGQNVTFRCDPISEHNRLYWYRQTLGQGPEFLTYFQNEAQLEKSRLLSDRFSAERPKGSFSTLEIQRTEQGDSAMYLCASSFGAQASYGYTFGSGTRLTVV.

The chain couples TRBV6-4 to TRBJ2-3; D gene ambiguous. The CDR3 contains 15 residues. V was cut by 3 bases and J by 1 base, with 11 bases left in between. Germline V gene data show CDR1 as MRHNA and CDR2 as SNTAGT. In nucleotides, the CDR3 is TGTGCCAGCAGTGATCCCGATCGAGGCACAGATACGCAGTATTTT. Its translation: CASSDPDRGTDTQYF.

The chain combines TRBV19 with TRBJ1-5; tentative D call: TRBD1 (6 bases). CDR1 is LNHDA, CDR2 SQIVND, per germline (reference sequence). The CDR3 has 16 residues. Trimming pared 5 bases from V and 3 bases from J, leaving 17 bases between. This chain's CDR3 is CASSGPAGAHNQPQHF. The CDR3 DNA follows: TGTGCCAGTAGTGGTCCGGCAGGGGCACACAATCAGCCCCAGCATTTT.

The rearrangement uses TRBV28 and TRBJ2-7; 8 bases map to TRBD1. CDR3 size: 14 residues. Germline-derived CDR1 and CDR2 are MDHEN and SYDVKM. J was trimmed by 4 bases and V by 6 bases; bases with no gene match: 8. The chain's CDR3 is CASSLDRAVYEQYF. DNA of the CDR3: TGTGCCAGCAGCCTGGACAGGGCAGTGTACGAGCAGTACTTC.

This clone appeared many times. This chain joins TRBV29-1 and TRBJ1-2, with unresolved D. V was clipped by 2 bases and J by 4 bases, with 11 bases between them. This CDR3 is built from 13 residues. CDR1 and CDR2 (germline): SQVTM, ANQGSEA. CDR3 in DNA: TGCAGCGTTGAATCTCCTGTCCCCTATGGCTACACCTTC. Amino acid sequence: CSVESPVPYGYTF.

V gene TRBV7-2 combines with J gene TRBJ2-5; TRBD2 matches at 11 bases. Trimming removed 6 bases from V and 4 bases from J; junction bases left unmatched: 4. Germline assignment: CDR1 SGHTA and CDR2 FQGNSA. The CDR3 sequence is 14 residues long. The CDR3 sequence is CASRPLAGVETQYF. The CDR3 nucleotides read TGTGCCAGCAGACCACTAGCGGGGGTAGAGACCCAGTACTTC. The full variable domain, completed using reference TRBV7-2 and TRBJ2-5, is GAGVSQSPSNKVTEKGKDVELRCDPISGHTALYWYRQSLGQGLEFLIYFQGNSAPDKSGLPSDRFSAERTGGSVSTLTIQRTQQEDSAVYLCASRPLAGVETQYFGPGTRLLVL.

V and J are TRBV4-3 and TRBJ1-3, with TRBD1 identical over 9 bases. Germline CDR1 LGHNA, CDR2 YSLEER. The trim removed 3 bases at V and 3 bases at J, leaving 3 bases unmatched. There are 15 residues in the CDR3. CDR3 in amino acids: CASSQGQGGGNTIYF. For the CDR3, the DNA is TGCGCCAGCAGCCAGGGACAGGGAGGTGGAAACACCATATATTTT.

This chain links TRBV9 with TRBJ2-2; D may be TRBD1 (6 bases). In germline, CDR1 is SGDLS, CDR2 YYNGEE. V gave up 0 bases and J gave up 6 bases, with 18 bases separating them. CDR3 size: 17 residues. The CDR3 reads CASSVGPLGRGAGELFF. CDR3 bases: TGTGCCAGCAGCGTAGGGCCGCTGGGCAGGGGCGCCGGGGAGCTGTTTTTT.